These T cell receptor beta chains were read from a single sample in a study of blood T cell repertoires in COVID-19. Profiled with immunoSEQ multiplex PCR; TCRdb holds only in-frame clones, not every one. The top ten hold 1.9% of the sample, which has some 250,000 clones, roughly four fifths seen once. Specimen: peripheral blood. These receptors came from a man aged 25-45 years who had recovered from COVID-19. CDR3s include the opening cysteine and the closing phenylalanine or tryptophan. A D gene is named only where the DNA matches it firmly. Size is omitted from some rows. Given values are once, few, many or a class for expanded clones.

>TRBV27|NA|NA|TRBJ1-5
CATLRQAGLTPQHF
TGTGCCACCCTTAGACAGGCTGGTTTGACGCCCCAGCATTTT
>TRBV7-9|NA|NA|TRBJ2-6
CASSFKGGDTGANVLTF
TGTGCCAGCAGCTTTAAAGGGGGGGACACTGGGGCCAACGTCCTGACTTTC
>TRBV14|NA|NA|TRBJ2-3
CASSPLPGIPLNEASTDTQYF
TGTGCCAGCAGCCCACTCCCGGGGATCCCACTAAATGAAGCCAGCACAGATACGCAGTATTTT
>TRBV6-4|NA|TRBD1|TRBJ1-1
CASSAHGDRQRFF
TGTGCCAGCAGTGCTCACGGGGACAGACAGAGGTTCTTT
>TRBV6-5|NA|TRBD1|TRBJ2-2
CASSRQGVNTGELFF
TGTGCCAGCAGCCGACAGGGGGTCAACACCGGGGAGCTGTTTTTT
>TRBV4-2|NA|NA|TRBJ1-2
CASSQESRGSYGYTF
TGTGCCAGCAGCCAAGAGTCCAGGGGTAGTTATGGCTACACCTTC
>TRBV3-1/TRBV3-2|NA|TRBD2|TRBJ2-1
CASSQPETSGVYEQFF
TGTGCCAGCAGCCAACCCGAGACTAGCGGGGTGTATGAGCAGTTCTTC
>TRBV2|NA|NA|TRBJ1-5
CASSESQVQPQHF
TGTGCCAGCAGTGAGAGTCAGGTTCAGCCCCAGCATTTT
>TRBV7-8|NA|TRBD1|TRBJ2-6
CASGPGTGYPGANVLTF
TGTGCCAGCGGACCCGGGACAGGGTATCCTGGGGCCAACGTCCTGACTTTC
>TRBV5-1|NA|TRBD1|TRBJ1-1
CASSFRQGTEAFF
TGCGCCAGCAGCTTCCGACAGGGGACTGAAGCTTTCTTT
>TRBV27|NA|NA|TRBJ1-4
CASSSSDRAGRKLFF
NA
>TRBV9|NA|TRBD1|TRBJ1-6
CASSGGTGDNSPLHF
TGTGCCAGCAGCGGGGGGACAGGGGATAATTCACCCCTCCACTTT
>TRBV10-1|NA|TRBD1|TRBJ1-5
CASRRTKRDRVRQPQHF
TGCGCCAGCAGAAGAACTAAAAGGGACAGGGTACGGCAGCCCCAGCATTTT
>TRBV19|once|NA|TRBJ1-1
CASSFRDTEAFF
TGTGCCAGTAGCTTTCGGGACACTGAAGCTTTCTTT
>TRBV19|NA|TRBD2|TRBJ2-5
CASSPRGGYETQYF
TGTGCCAGTAGCCCTCGGGGGGGCTATGAGACCCAGTACTTC
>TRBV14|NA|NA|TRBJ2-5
CASSQGEKETQYF
TGTGCCAGCAGCCAAGGCGAAAAAGAGACCCAGTACTTC